This T cell receptor (beta chain) was sequenced for a study of T cell changes during pregnancy in multiple sclerosis. From germline, CDR1 is LGHNA and CDR2 YNFKEQ. The CDR3 is made up of 21 amino acids. The V end was cut by 1 base, the J end by 5 bases, with 29 bases between. Generated by immunoSEQ multiplex PCR, the TCRdb table keeps only in-frame clones and is missing some. The sample records around 60,000 clones, 91% being singletons. This clone was counted a few times. Sequences were derived from CD4+ T cells from peripheral blood mononuclear cells, sampled after pregnancy. The TCR comes from a female donor in good health, enrolled as a control in a pregnancy study. The chain combines TRBV4-2 with TRBJ1-4, with D perhaps matching TRBD1 (5 bases). The CDR3 sequence is CASSQAYGFGRAGGMNEKLFF. CDR3 coding DNA: TGTGCCAGCAGCCAAGCTTACGGCTTTGGCAGGGCCGGGGGAATGAATGAAAAACTGTTTTTT.